The 20 T cell receptor beta chains listed next were all sequenced from one sample in a study of PD-L1 blockade in urothelial cancer (dated by TCRdb to 2016 to 2017). The time point label here, explained by the study, means: pretreatment peripheral blood. The library was produced with the immunoSEQ multiplex PCR assay. Imported from immuneACCESS, the table was reduced by TCRdb to in-frame sequences with V and J called. These copies leave out some clones; in studies compared against another copy, an unresolved V gene accounts for under half, and the cause of the remainder is not known. The sample table holds 30,000 to 40,000 clones, of which roughly 80% were seen once. The ten biggest clones cover nearly 15% of the sample. This sample comprised PBMCs, obtained around atezolizumab (anti-PD-L1) treatment. These receptors were obtained from a man older than 75 with urothelial cancer.

The V call is TRBV19, the J call TRBJ1-3; D is unresolved. The CDR3 is made up of 14 amino acids. Trimming shortened V by 8 bases and J by 0 bases, and 11 bases separated the two germline ends. Germline V lookup: CDR1 LNHDA, CDR2 SQIVND (reference sequence). The DNA for the CDR3 is TGTGCCAGTCAGCGGCAGTCCTCTGGAAACACCATATATTTT. It encodes CASQRQSSGNTIYF. Full variable domain (outside the CDR3, taken from reference TRBV19 and TRBJ1-3): DGGITQSPKYLFRKEGQNVTLSCEQNLNHDAMYWYRQDPGQGLRLIYYSQIVNDFQKGDIAEGYSVSREKKESFPLTVTSAQKNPTAFYLCASQRQSSGNTIYFGEGSWLTVV.

This clone was detected only a few times. V usage is TRBV14 and J usage is TRBJ2-7; TRBD2 matches at 11 bases. Germline V gives CDR1 SGHDN, CDR2 FVKESK. This CDR3 is built from 16 residues. After removal of 1 base from V and 7 bases from J, the junction contained 9 bases not matched to a gene. The CDR3 DNA reads as TGTGCCAGCAGCCAAGTAGCGGGAGGGCCGGGTCGGGAGCAGTACTTC. Translating it yields CASSQVAGGPGREQYF.

The chain joins TRBV6-1 to TRBJ2-7; 9 bases map to TRBD2. The CDR3 is 15 residues long. V trimming: 7 bases; J trimming: 3 bases; junction bases outside the gene matches: 10. Germline V gene sequence: CDR1 MNHNS, CDR2 SASEGT. As DNA, the CDR3 is TGTGCCAGCACCACACTAGCGGGTCTTTACTACGAGCAGTACTTC. Translation: CASTTLAGLYYEQYF.

CDR3 loop: CASSFRGSETQYF. The CDR3 region has the DNA TGTGCCAGCAGCTTTCGGGGGTCGGAGACCCAGTACTTC. This chain links TRBV5-6 with TRBJ2-5; possibly TRBD2 for D (6 bases). This CDR3 is 13 amino acids long. V lost 2 bases, J lost 5 bases, and 10 bases lay in between. CDR1 is SGHDT and CDR2 is YYEEEE in the germline V gene.

The V and J genes are TRBV21-1 and TRBJ2-7; the table gives TRBD1 as D, unverified against the DNA. TRBV21-1 is a documented pseudogene. CDR3 length equals 16 residues. In DNA form, the CDR3 reads TGTGCCAGCAGCAAAGATAAGGGGCAAGAAACCTACGAGCAGTACTTC. Translating gives CASSKDKGQETYEQYF.

The chain has TRBV9 and TRBJ2-2; D is ambiguous. The CDR3 is 13 amino acids. V gave up 0 bases and J gave up 7 bases, with 7 bases separating them. From germline, CDR1 is SGDLS and CDR2 YYNGEE. The CDR3 DNA sequence: TGTGCCAGCAGCGTAGTTTCCGTCGGGGAGCTGTTTTTT. Its protein is CASSVVSVGELFF.

In this sample, this clone turned up once. The chain couples TRBV19 to TRBJ2-1; 9 bases are a match to TRBD1. V was clipped by 6 bases and J by 7 bases; unmatched bases: 7. CDR1 is LNHDA, CDR2 SQIVND, per germline (reference sequence). The CDR3 contains 14 residues. CDR3 DNA: TGTGCCAGTAGCGGGGGACAGGGTGTGAATGAGCAGTTCTTC. This gives the protein CASSGGQGVNEQFF.

The chain is built from TRBV9 and TRBJ2-7; TRBD2 is a possible D gene (6 bases). Germline V gives CDR1 SGDLS, CDR2 YYNGEE. The CDR3 has 14 residues. Trimming stripped 4 bases from V and 0 bases from J, with 11 bases between. CDR3 sequence: CASSPRDFSYEQYF. CDR3 nucleotide sequence: TGTGCCAGCAGCCCCCGGGACTTCTCCTACGAGCAGTACTTC.

This chain connects TRBV6-1 to TRBJ2-7, with 7 bases matching TRBD2. Germline values: CDR1 MNHNS, CDR2 SASEGT. Trimming at V came to 6 bases and at J to 4 bases, leaving 12 bases not matched to a gene. The length of the CDR3 is 15 residues. Written as DNA, the CDR3 is TGTGCCAGCAGGGATGGGAGGGGAGGGCTGTACGAGCAGTACTTC. This gives the protein CASRDGRGGLYEQYF.

The chain links TRBV11-2 to TRBJ2-3, with D possibly TRBD1 on 5 matching bases. V lost 6 bases to trimming and J lost 6 bases, with 16 bases between them. The CDR3 contains 14 residues. Germline assignment: CDR1 SGHAT and CDR2 FQNNGV. CDR3 DNA: TGTGCCAGCAGAATCGCGCTCCAGGGCGATACGCAGTATTTT. Translated: CASRIALQGDTQYF.

In its sample, this clone was seen once. This chain connects TRBV5-1 to TRBJ2-1; maybe TRBD2 (6 bases). The length of the CDR3 is 14 residues. Trimming stripped 4 bases from V and 7 bases from J, with 15 bases between. CDR1 SGHRS and CDR2 YFSETQ come from the germline V gene. Here the CDR3 reads CASSPLIGGNEQFF. The CDR3 DNA is TGCGCCAGCAGCCCCTTAATTGGGGGGAATGAGCAGTTCTTC.

The gene calls are TRBV5-1 and TRBJ2-1, with 11 bases fitting TRBD2. The CDR3 runs 15 residues. CDR1 and CDR2 from the germline V gene are SGHRS and YFSETQ. V gave up 4 bases and J gave up 6 bases; unmatched junction bases: 6. The DNA of the CDR3 is TGCGCCAGCAGCCAAGGCGGGACTAGCGGCAATGAGCAGTTCTTC. It specifies CASSQGGTSGNEQFF.

The rearrangement joins TRBV21-1 to TRBJ1-1; TRBD1, the D gene given by the table, was not confirmed from the DNA. TRBV21-1 is a pseudogene locus. The CDR3 is 15 amino acids. The CDR3, as DNA: TGTGCCAGCAGCAAATGGCGGACAGGGGACACTGAAGCTTTCTTT. This gives the protein CASSKWRTGDTEAFF.

This chain uses TRBV19 with TRBJ2-1; TRBD2 agrees at 14 bases. The CDR3 has 14 residues. CDR1 is LNHDA and CDR2 is SQIVND in the germline V gene (reference sequence). J lost 8 bases, V lost 8 bases, and 5 bases had no gene match. The CDR3: CASGTSGSRYEQFF. The CDR3 nucleotides read TGTGCCAGTGGGACTAGCGGGAGTCGGTATGAGCAGTTCTTC.

In this sample, this clone turned up once. The CDR3 nucleotides are TGTGCCAGCAGCCCCGGACTAGCGGGGATACTAGCCAAAAACATTCAGTACTTC. It specifies CASSPGLAGILAKNIQYF. The V call is TRBV28, the J call TRBJ2-4, with TRBD2 matching over 12 bases. With V trimmed by 6 bases and J by 0 bases, 9 bases remained unmatched. Germline V CDR1 and CDR2: MDHEN, SYDVKM. The length of the CDR3 is 18 residues. Combining the CDR3 with reference TRBV28 and TRBJ2-4 gives the whole variable domain DVKVTQSSRYLVKRTGEKVFLECVQDMDHENMFWYRQDPGLGLRLIYFSYDVKMKEKGDIPEGYSVSREKKERFSLILESASTNQTSMYLCASSPGLAGILAKNIQYFGAGTRLSVL.

The gene calls are TRBV28 and TRBJ2-3, with D possibly being TRBD1 (5 bases). V was pared by 6 bases and J by 4 bases, with 11 bases between. This CDR3 contains 13 residues. Germline-derived CDR1 and CDR2 are MDHEN and SYDVKM. This CDR3 is CASRPQGADTQYF. CDR3 DNA sequence: TGTGCCAGCAGGCCGCAGGGCGCAGATACGCAGTATTTT.

The rearrangement links TRBV11-2 to TRBJ2-2, with 10 bases identical to TRBD2. Germline-derived CDR1 and CDR2 are SGHAT and FQNNGV. The CDR3 loop spans 17 amino acids. Germline trimming cut 3 bases from V and 4 bases from J; bases unmatched to any gene: 8. The CDR3 bases are TGTGCCAGCAGCTTTAGCGGGAGGCCTTCGTCCACCGGGGAGCTGTTTTTT. Translation: CASSFSGRPSSTGELFF.

The chain couples TRBV2 to TRBJ2-2; D not certain. CDR3 size: 14 residues. CDR1 and CDR2 (germline): SNHLY, FYNNEI. With 4 bases removed from V and 6 bases from J, the gap between germline ends came to 12 bases. The CDR3 spells CASSAAPGAGELFF. The DNA for the CDR3 is TGTGCCAGCAGTGCGGCGCCAGGTGCCGGGGAGCTGTTTTTT.

The V gene is TRBV29-1, the J gene TRBJ1-3; D not certain. V lost 3 bases, J lost 3 bases, and 3 bases lay in between. Per germline, CDR1 SQVTM and CDR2 ANQGSEA. This CDR3 region has 11 residues. Here the CDR3 reads CSVDGGNTIYF. The CDR3 coding sequence is TGCAGCGTTGACGGTGGAAACACCATATATTTT. Combining the CDR3 with reference TRBV29-1 and TRBJ1-3 gives the whole variable domain SAVISQKPSRDICQRGTSLTIQCQVDSQVTMMFWYRQQPGQSLTLIATANQGSEATYESGFVIDKFPISRPNLTFSTLTVSNMSPEDSSIYLCSVDGGNTIYFGEGSWLTVV.

V gene TRBV11-3 combines with J gene TRBJ2-2; 12 nucleotides line up with TRBD2. J gave up 6 bases and V 5 bases, and 4 bases lay outside the gene matches. This CDR3 is built from 15 residues. Germline CDR1 is SGHNT and CDR2 is YENEEA. As DNA, the CDR3 is TGTGCCAGCAGCCGACTAGCGGGAGATTCCGGGGAGCTGTTTTTT. Protein product: CASSRLAGDSGELFF.